This TCR beta chain was sequenced during a study of T cell responses to AZD1222 COVID-19 vaccine. Notes on the study in general: Baseline antibody screening turned up just six seropositive AZD1222 recipients. The study sampled repertoires only after the peak T cell response. The CD4 TCRs associated with vaccination extended across spike and predominated at 160-218 and 743-854.

Germline-derived CDR1 and CDR2 are LNHDA and SQIVND (reference sequence). The V and J ends lost 3 bases and 11 bases, in that order; junction bases with no gene match: 7. The CDR3 is made up of 14 amino acids. About this clone itself: Its specificity is not known.

The protocol was immunoSEQ multiplex PCR, while the TCRdb copy is restricted to in-frame clones and leaves out a portion. The table includes about 140,000 clones, about 91% detected once. This material consisted of peripheral blood, taken on day 0 of AZD1222 vaccination. This sequence joins TRBV19 and TRBJ2-1; 10 bases map to TRBD1. This sequence originates from an adult in good health. In nucleotides, the CDR3 is TGTGCCAGTAGTATTGGCCGGGACAGGGGACAGCAGTTCTTC. Translation gives CASSIGRDRGQQFF. Combining the CDR3 with reference TRBV19 and TRBJ2-1 gives the whole variable domain DGGITQSPKYLFRKEGQNVTLSCEQNLNHDAMYWYRQDPGQGLRLIYYSQIVNDFQKGDIAEGYSVSREKKESFPLTVTSAQKNPTAFYLCASSIGRDRGQQFFGPGTRLTVL.